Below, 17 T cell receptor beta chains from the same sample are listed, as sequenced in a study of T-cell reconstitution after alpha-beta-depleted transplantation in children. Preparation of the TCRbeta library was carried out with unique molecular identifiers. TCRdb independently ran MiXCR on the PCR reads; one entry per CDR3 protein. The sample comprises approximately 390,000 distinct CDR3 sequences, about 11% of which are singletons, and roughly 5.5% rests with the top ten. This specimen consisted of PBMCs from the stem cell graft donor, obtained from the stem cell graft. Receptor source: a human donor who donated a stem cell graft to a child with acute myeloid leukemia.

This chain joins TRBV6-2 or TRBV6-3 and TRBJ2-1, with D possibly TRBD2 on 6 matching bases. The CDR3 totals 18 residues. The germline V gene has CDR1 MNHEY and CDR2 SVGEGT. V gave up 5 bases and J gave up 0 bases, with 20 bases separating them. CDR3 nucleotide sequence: TGTGCCAGCAGTCACTATGCTTGGGACTCCCACTCCTACAATGAGCAGTTCTTC. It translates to CASSHYAWDSHSYNEQFF.

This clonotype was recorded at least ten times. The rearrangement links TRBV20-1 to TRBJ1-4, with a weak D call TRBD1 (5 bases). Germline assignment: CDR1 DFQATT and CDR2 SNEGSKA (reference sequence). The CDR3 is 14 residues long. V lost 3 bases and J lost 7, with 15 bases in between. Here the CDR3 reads CSASARYGGEKLFF. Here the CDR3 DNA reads TGCAGTGCTAGTGCCCGATATGGGGGTGAAAAACTGTTTTTT.

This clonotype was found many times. In nucleotides, the CDR3 is TGTGCCAGCAGCTTAGAGCCAGGGGTCGGGGAGCTGTTTTTT. Translation: CASSLEPGVGELFF. This chain uses TRBV11-2 with TRBJ2-2; TRBD1 might be the D (6 bases). The CDR3 sequence is 14 residues long. The ends were cut back, 0 bases at V and 7 bases at J, with 9 bases in the middle. Germline CDR1 and CDR2: SGHAT and FQNNGV.

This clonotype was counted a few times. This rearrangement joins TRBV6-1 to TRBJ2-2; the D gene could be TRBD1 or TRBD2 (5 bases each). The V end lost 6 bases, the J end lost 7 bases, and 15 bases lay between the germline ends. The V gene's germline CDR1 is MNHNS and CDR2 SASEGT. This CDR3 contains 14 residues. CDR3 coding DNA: TGTGCCAGCAGGACGCCCTTGGGGGACGGGGAGCTGTTTTTT. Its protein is CASRTPLGDGELFF.

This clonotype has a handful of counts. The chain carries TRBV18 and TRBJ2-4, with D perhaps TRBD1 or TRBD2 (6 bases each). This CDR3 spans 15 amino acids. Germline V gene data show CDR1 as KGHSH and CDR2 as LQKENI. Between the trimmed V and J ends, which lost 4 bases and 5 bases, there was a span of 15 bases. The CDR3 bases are TGTGCCAGCTCACGAGGAGGGGACACCCAAAACATTCAGTACTTC. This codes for CASSRGGDTQNIQYF.

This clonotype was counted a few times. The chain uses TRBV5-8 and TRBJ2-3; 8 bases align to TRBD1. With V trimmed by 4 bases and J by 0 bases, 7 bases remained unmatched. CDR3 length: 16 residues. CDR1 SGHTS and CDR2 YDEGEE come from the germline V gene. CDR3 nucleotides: TGTGCCAGCAGCCTCACCAGGGGGCGCAGCACAGATACGCAGTATTTT. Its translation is CASSLTRGRSTDTQYF.

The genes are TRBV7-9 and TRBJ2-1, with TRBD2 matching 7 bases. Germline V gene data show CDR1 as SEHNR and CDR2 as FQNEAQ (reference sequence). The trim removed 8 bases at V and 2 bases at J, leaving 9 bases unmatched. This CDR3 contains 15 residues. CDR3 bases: TGTGCCAGCGCCCTGGGAGGGAGAACCTACAATGAGCAGTTCTTC. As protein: CASALGGRTYNEQFF.

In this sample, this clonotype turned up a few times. CDR3 residues: CASSPLGTEAFF. Here the CDR3 DNA reads TGCGCCAGCAGCCCCCTAGGCACTGAAGCTTTCTTT. The chain has TRBV5-1 and TRBJ1-1, with unresolved D. Germline lookup yields CDR1 SGHRS and CDR2 YFSETQ. This CDR3 comprises 12 residues. V was shortened by 4 bases and J by 4 bases, with 8 bases between the two germline ends.

CDR3 sequence (DNA): TGCAGCGTTGAAGAACGGACAGGCATCTCCTACGAGCAGTACTTC. This encodes CSVEERTGISYEQYF. The rearrangement links TRBV29-1 to TRBJ2-7, with 7 bases that match TRBD1. This CDR3 contains 15 residues. Trimming cost V 0 bases and J 0 bases; bases outside gene matches: 5. Germline CDR1 and CDR2: SQVTM and ANQGSEA.

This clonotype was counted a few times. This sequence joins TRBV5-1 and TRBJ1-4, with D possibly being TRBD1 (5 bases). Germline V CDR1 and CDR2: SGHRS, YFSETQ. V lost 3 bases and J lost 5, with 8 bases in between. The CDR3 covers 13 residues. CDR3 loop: CASSWGTNEKLFF. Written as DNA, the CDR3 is TGCGCCAGCAGCTGGGGGACGAATGAAAAACTGTTTTTT.

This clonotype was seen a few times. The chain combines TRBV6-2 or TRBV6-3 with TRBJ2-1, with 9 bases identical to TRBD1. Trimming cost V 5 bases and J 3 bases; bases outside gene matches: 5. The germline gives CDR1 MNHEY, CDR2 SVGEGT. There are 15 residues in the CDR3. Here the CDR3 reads CASSQPGQGYNEQFF. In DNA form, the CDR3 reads TGTGCCAGCAGTCAACCGGGACAGGGCTACAATGAGCAGTTCTTC.

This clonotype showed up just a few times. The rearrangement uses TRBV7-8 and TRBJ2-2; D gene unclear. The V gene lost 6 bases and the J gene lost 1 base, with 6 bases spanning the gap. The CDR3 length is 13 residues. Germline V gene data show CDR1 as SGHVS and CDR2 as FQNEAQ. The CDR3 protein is CASRRRNTGELFF. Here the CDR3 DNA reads TGTGCCAGCAGGAGGAGGAACACCGGGGAGCTGTTTTTT.

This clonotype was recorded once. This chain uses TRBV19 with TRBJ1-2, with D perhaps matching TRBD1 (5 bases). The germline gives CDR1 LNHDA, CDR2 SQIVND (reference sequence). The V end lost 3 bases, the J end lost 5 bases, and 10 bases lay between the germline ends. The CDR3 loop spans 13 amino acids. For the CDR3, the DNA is TGTGCCAGTAGTATCTCGGGGGGATATGGCTACACCTTC. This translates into CASSISGGYGYTF.

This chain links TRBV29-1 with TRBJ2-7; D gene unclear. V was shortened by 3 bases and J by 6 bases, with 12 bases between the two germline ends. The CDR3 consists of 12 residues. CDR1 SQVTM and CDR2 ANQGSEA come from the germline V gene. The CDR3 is CSVDTRWGEQYF. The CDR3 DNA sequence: TGCAGCGTTGATACGCGGTGGGGCGAGCAGTACTTC.

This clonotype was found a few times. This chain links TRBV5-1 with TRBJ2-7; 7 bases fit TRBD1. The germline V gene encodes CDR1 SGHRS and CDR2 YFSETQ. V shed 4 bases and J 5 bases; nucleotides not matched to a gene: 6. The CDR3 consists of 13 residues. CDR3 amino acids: CASSQQGLNEQYF. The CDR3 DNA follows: TGCGCCAGCAGCCAACAGGGGTTAAACGAGCAGTACTTC.

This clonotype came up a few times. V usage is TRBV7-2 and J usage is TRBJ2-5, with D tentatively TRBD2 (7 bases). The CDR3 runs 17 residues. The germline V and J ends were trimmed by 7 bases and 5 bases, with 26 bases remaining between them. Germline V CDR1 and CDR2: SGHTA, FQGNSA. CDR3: CASNLPRARGQGETQYF. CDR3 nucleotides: TGTGCCAGCAATCTTCCGAGGGCGCGGGGGCAGGGTGAGACCCAGTACTTC.

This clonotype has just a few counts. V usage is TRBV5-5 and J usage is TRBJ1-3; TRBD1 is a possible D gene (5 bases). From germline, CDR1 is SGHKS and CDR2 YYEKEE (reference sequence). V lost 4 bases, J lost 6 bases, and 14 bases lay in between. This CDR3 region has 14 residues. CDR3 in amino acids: CASSAGGDANTIYF. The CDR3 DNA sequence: TGTGCCAGCAGCGCCGGGGGGGATGCAAACACCATATATTTT.